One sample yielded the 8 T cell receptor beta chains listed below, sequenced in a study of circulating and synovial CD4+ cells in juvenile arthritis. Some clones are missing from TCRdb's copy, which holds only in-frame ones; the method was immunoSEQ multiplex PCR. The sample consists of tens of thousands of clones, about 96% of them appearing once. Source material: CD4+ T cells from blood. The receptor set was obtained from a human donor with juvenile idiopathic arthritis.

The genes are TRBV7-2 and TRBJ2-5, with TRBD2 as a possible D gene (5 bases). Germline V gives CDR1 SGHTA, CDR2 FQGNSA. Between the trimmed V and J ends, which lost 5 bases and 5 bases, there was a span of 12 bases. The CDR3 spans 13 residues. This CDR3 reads CASSPGRAETQYF. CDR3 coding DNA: TGTGCCAGCAGCCCCGGGCGGGCCGAGACCCAGTACTTC.

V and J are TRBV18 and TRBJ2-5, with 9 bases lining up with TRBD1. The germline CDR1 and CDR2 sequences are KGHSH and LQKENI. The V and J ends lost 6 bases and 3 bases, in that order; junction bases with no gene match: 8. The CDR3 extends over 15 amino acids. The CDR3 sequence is CASSSGQGTKETQYF. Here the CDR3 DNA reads TGTGCCAGCTCGTCGGGACAGGGTACTAAAGAGACCCAGTACTTC.

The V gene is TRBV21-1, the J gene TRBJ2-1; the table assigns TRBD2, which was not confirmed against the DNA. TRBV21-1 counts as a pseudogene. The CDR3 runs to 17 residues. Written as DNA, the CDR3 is TGTGCCAGCAGCAAAGCAGGGACTAGATGCCAAGGCAATGAGCAGTTCTTC. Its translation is CASSKAGTRCQGNEQFF.

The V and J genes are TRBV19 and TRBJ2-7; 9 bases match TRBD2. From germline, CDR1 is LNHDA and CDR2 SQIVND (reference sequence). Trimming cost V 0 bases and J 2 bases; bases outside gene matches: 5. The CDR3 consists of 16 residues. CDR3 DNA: TGTGCCAGTAGTATAGATCATAGCGGGAGAGCCTACGAGCAGTACTTC. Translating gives CASSIDHSGRAYEQYF.

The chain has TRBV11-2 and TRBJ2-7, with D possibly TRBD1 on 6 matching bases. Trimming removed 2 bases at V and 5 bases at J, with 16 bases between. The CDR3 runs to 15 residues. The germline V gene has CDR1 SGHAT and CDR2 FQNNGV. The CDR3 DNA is TGTGCCAGCAGCTTAAGAACAGGGAATTACCACGAGCAGTACTTC. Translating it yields CASSLRTGNYHEQYF.

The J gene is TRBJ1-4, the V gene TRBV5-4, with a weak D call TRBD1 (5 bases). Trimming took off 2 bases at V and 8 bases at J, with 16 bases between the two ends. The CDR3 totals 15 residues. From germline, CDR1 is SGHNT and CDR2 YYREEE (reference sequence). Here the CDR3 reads CASSFEGGAYEKLFF. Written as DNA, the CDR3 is TGTGCCAGCAGCTTCGAAGGAGGGGCGTACGAAAAACTGTTTTTT. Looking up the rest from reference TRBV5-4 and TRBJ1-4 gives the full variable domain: ETGVTQSPTHLIKTRGQQVTLRCSSQSGHNTVSWYQQALGQGPQFIFQYYREEENGRGNFPPRFSGLQFPNYSSELNVNALELDDSALYLCASSFEGGAYEKLFFGSGTQLSVL.

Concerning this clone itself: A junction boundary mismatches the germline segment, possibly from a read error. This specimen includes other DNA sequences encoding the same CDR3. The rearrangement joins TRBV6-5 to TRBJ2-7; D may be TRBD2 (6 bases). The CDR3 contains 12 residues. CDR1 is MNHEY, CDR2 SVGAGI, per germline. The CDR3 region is CASRGSSYEQYF. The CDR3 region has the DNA TGCGCCAGCCGGGGGAGCTCCTACGAGCAGTACTTC.

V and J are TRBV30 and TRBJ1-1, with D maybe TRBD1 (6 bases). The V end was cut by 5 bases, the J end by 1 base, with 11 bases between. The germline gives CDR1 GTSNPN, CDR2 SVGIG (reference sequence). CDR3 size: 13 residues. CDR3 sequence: CAWVGRGNTEAFF. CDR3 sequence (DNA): TGTGCCTGGGTGGGCAGGGGGAACACTGAAGCTTTCTTT.